These 15 T cell receptor beta chains originate from one sample sequenced in a study of blood T cell repertoires in COVID-19. Profiling relied on immunoSEQ multiplex PCR, and the TCRdb table lists in-frame clones only, not all of them. The sample holds 250,000 or so clones; 83% are singletons and the top ten take about 3.6%. The specimen sequenced was PBMCs or T cells enriched from blood (not recorded which). The origin of the receptors is a woman between 40 and 55 years old who had been exposed to COVID-19.

This chain joins TRBV7-2 and TRBJ2-3, with 8 bases identical to TRBD2. The CDR3 covers 16 residues. Losses at the gene ends were 5 bases for V and 4 bases for J; bases not matched to a gene: 11. Germline V gene lookup returns CDR1 SGHTA and CDR2 FQGNSA. The CDR3 sequence is CASSQGRGAGPDTQYF. The DNA for the CDR3 is TGTGCCAGCAGCCAGGGGCGGGGGGCCGGGCCAGATACGCAGTATTTT. Combining the CDR3 with reference TRBV7-2 and TRBJ2-3 gives the whole variable domain GAGVSQSPSNKVTEKGKDVELRCDPISGHTALYWYRQSLGQGLEFLIYFQGNSAPDKSGLPSDRFSAERTGGSVSTLTIQRTQQEDSAVYLCASSQGRGAGPDTQYFGPGTRLTVL.

This chain links TRBV9 with TRBJ2-1; maybe TRBD2 (6 bases). The CDR3 is 15 residues long. In germline, CDR1 is SGDLS, CDR2 YYNGEE. The V end lost 0 bases, the J end lost 3 bases, and 10 bases lay between the germline ends. This CDR3 is CASSVGLANYNEQFF. The CDR3 DNA follows: TGTGCCAGCAGCGTAGGGCTAGCGAACTACAATGAGCAGTTCTTC. Supplemented by reference TRBV9 and TRBJ2-1, the full variable domain reads DSGVTQTPKHLITATGQRVTLRCSPRSGDLSVYWYQQSLDQGLQFLIQYYNGEERAKGNILERFSAQQFPDLHSELNLSSLELGDSALYFCASSVGLANYNEQFFGPGTRLTVL.

The gene calls are TRBV18 and TRBJ1-2, with TRBD1 matching over 10 bases. The germline V gene has CDR1 KGHSH and CDR2 LQKENI. Trimming at V came to 5 bases and at J to 3 bases, leaving 6 bases not matched to a gene. The CDR3 has 15 amino acids. The CDR3 protein is CASSLRDRGYYGYTF. As DNA, the CDR3 is TGTGCCAGCTCATTACGGGACAGGGGATACTATGGCTACACCTTC.

This chain links TRBV7-8 with TRBJ2-7; D perhaps matches TRBD2 (6 bases). V was clipped by 1 base and J by 6 bases, with 10 bases between them. Germline V gene sequence: CDR1 SGHVS, CDR2 FQNEAQ. This CDR3 has 13 amino acids. CDR3: CASSLGHSGEQYF. As DNA, the CDR3 is TGTGCCAGCAGCTTAGGACATAGCGGCGAGCAGTACTTC.

The chain joins TRBV5-4 to TRBJ2-1; D may be TRBD2 (6 bases). The ends were cut back, 0 bases at V and 2 bases at J, with 21 bases in the middle. The CDR3 is 19 residues long. Germline V lookup: CDR1 SGHNT, CDR2 YYREEE (reference sequence). The CDR3 here is CASSLGRGLANKTYNEQFF. The DNA of the CDR3 is TGTGCCAGCAGCTTGGGCCGAGGCCTAGCGAACAAAACCTACAATGAGCAGTTCTTC.

The chain recombines TRBV19 with TRBJ1-6, with 10 bases matching TRBD1. CDR3 size: 16 residues. V lost 6 bases to trimming and J lost 8 bases; unmatched junction nucleotides: 10. Germline V gene data show CDR1 as LNHDA and CDR2 as SQIVND (reference sequence). Here the CDR3 DNA reads TGTGCCAGTAGACCGACCCGGGGACAGGGGTATTCACCCCTCCACTTT. Amino acid sequence: CASRPTRGQGYSPLHF.

The chain has TRBV6-1 and TRBJ2-5; D is unresolved. The ends were cut back, 2 bases at V and 2 bases at J, with 9 bases in the middle. The germline V gene encodes CDR1 MNHNS and CDR2 SASEGT. This CDR3 has 14 residues. The CDR3 region has the DNA TGTGCCAGCAGTGAATGGTTCAGGCAAGAGACCCAGTACTTC. Encoded protein: CASSEWFRQETQYF.

V and J are TRBV18 and TRBJ1-1; the match to TRBD1 covers 7 bases. CDR3 length: 12 residues. V lost 5 bases to trimming and J lost 6 bases; unmatched junction nucleotides: 3. Germline V gene data show CDR1 as KGHSH and CDR2 as LQKENI. The CDR3 coding sequence is TGTGCCAGCTCAGAGGGGACAGCTGAAGCTTTCTTT. Protein product: CASSEGTAEAFF.

This clone was counted a single time. The junction does not match germline at one end; this may be a read error. V and J are TRBV11-2 and TRBJ1-1; possible D gene TRBD1, 6 bases. CDR1 and CDR2 (germline): SGHAT, FQNNGV. This CDR3 is 14 amino acids long. The CDR3 sequence: CASSLGPRGTGAFF. The CDR3 DNA is TGTGCCAGCAGCTTAGGACCCAGGGGAACTGGAGCTTTCTTT.

The J gene is TRBJ1-4, the V gene TRBV4-1; D uncertain. Germline V lookup: CDR1 MGHRA, CDR2 YSYEKL. Trimming cost V 2 bases and J 2 bases, with 12 bases left between them. This CDR3 spans 16 amino acids. CDR3 amino acids: CASSQTKGGTNEKLFF. The DNA of the CDR3 is TGCGCCAGCAGCCAAACTAAAGGAGGGACTAATGAAAAACTGTTTTTT.

CDR3 coding DNA: TGTGCCAGCAGTTACTATCCGGGAACACACTATGGCTACACCTTC. This sequence encodes CASSYYPGTHYGYTF. V usage is TRBV6-5 and J usage is TRBJ1-2, with no clear D. V lost 1 base to trimming and J lost 3 bases, with 12 bases between them. Germline assignment: CDR1 MNHEY and CDR2 SVGAGI. This CDR3 region has 15 residues.

In this sample, this clone turned up once. V and J are TRBV7-6 and TRBJ1-2, with D maybe TRBD1 (5 bases). Germline CDR1 and CDR2: SGHVS and FNYEAQ. The CDR3 spans 12 residues. Trimming shortened V by 4 bases and J by 4 bases, and 7 bases separated the two germline ends. The CDR3 DNA is TGTGCCAGCAGCTCCGACAGCTATGGCTACACCTTC. Encoded protein: CASSSDSYGYTF. Full variable domain (remainder filled in from reference TRBV7-6 and TRBJ1-2): GAGVSQSPRYKVTKRGQDVALRCDPISGHVSLYWYRQALGQGPEFLTYFNYEAQQDKSGLPNDRFSAERPEGSISTLTIQRTEQRDSAMYRCASSSDSYGYTFGSGTRLTVV.

The chain couples TRBV12-3 or TRBV12-4 to TRBJ1-5; possible D gene TRBD1, 5 bases. The CDR3 sequence is 12 residues long. Trimming shortened V by 7 bases and J by 7 bases, and 11 bases separated the two germline ends. As DNA, the CDR3 is TGTGCCAGCACCTCCCGGGGGCAGCCCCAGCATTTT. It specifies CASTSRGQPQHF.

The chain recombines TRBV13 with TRBJ1-5; possibly TRBD1 for D (5 bases). Trimming shortened V by 3 bases and J by 2 bases, and 11 bases separated the two germline ends. Germline assignment: CDR1 PRHDT and CDR2 FYEKMQ (reference sequence). The CDR3 has 15 residues. This chain's CDR3 is CASSLGGAGNQPQHF. For the CDR3, the DNA is TGTGCCAGCAGCTTGGGAGGGGCGGGCAATCAGCCCCAGCATTTT.

The rearrangement uses TRBV6-5 and TRBJ2-6; D is unclear. Germline-derived CDR1 and CDR2 are MNHEY and SVGAGI. CDR3 length: 15 residues. V was clipped by 0 bases and J by 1 base, with 4 bases between them. CDR3 region: CASSYSQSGANVLTF. CDR3 coding DNA: TGTGCCAGCAGTTACTCCCAATCTGGGGCCAACGTCCTGACTTTC.